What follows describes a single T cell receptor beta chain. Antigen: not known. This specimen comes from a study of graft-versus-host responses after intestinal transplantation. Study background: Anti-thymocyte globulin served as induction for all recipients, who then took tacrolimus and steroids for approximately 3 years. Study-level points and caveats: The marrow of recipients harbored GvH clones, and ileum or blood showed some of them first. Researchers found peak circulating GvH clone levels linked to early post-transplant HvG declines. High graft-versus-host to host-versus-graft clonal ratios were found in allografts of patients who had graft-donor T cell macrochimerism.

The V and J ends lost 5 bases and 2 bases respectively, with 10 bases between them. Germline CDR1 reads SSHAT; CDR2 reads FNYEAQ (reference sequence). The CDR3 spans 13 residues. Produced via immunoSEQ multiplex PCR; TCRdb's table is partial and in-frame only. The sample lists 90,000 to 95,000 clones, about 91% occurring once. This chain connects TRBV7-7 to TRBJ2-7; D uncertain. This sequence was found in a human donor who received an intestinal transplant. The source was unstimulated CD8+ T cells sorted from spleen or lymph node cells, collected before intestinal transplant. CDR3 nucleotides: TGTGCCAGCAGCCCATCTCACACCTACGAGCAGTACTTC. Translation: CASSPSHTYEQYF. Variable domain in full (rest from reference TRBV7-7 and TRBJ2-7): GAGVSQSPRYKVTKRGQDVTLRCDPISSHATLYWYQQALGQGPEFLTYFNYEAQPDKSGLPSDRFSAERPEGSISTLTIQRTEQRDSAMYRCASSPSHTYEQYFGPGTRLTVT.